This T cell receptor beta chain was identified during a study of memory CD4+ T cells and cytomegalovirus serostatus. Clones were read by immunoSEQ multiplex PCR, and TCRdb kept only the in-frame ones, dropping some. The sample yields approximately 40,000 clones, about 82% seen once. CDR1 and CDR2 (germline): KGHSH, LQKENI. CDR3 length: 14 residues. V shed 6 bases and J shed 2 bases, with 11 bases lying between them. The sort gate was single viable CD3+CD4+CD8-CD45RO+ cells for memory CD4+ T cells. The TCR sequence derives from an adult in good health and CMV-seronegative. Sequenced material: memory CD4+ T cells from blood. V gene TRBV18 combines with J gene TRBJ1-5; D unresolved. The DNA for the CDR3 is TGTGCCAGCTCCTTTAAGGGAGGCAATCAGCCCCAGCATTTT. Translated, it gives CASSFKGGNQPQHF.